This T cell receptor beta chain was retrieved from a study of cytomegalovirus exposure and HLA in healthy donors. General observations from the study: Most TCR sequences were seen very rarely across donors, but some public TCRs occurred in many.

The CDR3 has 14 amino acids. Per the germline V gene, CDR1 is GTSNPN and CDR2 is SVGIG (reference sequence). V dropped 3 bases and J dropped 8 bases, with 14 bases sitting between them. The PCR was carried out with 60 Vbeta primers and 13 Jbeta primers. The data were produced by immunoSEQ multiplex PCR, yet TCRdb's version contains in-frame clones alone and is incomplete. The table has about 110,000 clones, around 66% seen once; the top ten hold roughly 8.7%. Note on this clone: Its antigen is unidentified.

The J gene is TRBJ1-6, the V gene TRBV30; D is perhaps TRBD1 (6 bases). The sample was PBMCs. This TCR came from a man younger than 35 in good health and CMV-seropositive. The CDR3 loop is CAWRTTRQDSPLHF. In nucleotides, the CDR3 is TGTGCCTGGAGAACGACCAGACAGGATTCACCCCTCCACTTT.